This TCR beta chain was identified during a study of early T cells in non-severe SARS-CoV-2 infection. This clonotype was found a few times. No antigen is known for it. Study results and limitations: The matching step, a VDJdb search, favored anti-spike CD8 responses and missed private and CD4 specificities.

TCRdb reprocessed the 5' RACE reads via MiXCR and lists one record per CDR3 protein. The table has 70,000 to 85,000 distinct CDR3 sequences, 5% seen once; the top ten hold roughly 6.6%. Per germline, CDR1 MGHRA and CDR2 YSYEKL. The germline V and J ends were trimmed by 0 bases and 8 bases, with 15 bases remaining between them. The length of the CDR3 is 15 residues. The receptor comes from an adult who was a healthcare worker with PCR-confirmed SARS-CoV-2 infection or an uninfected control (not recorded which). The material sequenced was whole blood, taken at baseline. The genes are TRBV4-1 and TRBJ2-3; tentatively, D is TRBD1 or TRBD2 (5 bases each). CDR3 sequence: CASSQDRGPVGTQYF. CDR3 nucleotide sequence: TGCGCCAGCAGCCAAGATCGGGGCCCGGTCGGTACGCAGTATTTT.